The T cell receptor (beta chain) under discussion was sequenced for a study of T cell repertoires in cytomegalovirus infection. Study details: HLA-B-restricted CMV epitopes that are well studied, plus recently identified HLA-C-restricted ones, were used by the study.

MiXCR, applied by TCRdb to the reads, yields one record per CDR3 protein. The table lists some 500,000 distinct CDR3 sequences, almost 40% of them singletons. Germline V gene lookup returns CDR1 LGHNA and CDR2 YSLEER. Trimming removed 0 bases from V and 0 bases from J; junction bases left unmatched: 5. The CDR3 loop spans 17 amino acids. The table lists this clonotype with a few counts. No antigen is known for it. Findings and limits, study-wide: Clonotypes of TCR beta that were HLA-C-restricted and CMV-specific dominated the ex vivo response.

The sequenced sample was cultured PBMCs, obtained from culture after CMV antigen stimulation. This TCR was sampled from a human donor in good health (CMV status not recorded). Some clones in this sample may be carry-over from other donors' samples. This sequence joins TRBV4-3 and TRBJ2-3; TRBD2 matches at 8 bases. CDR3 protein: CASSQEESSGSTDTQYF. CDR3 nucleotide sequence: TGCGCCAGCAGCCAAGAAGAGTCTAGCGGGAGCACAGATACGCAGTATTTT.